These 21 T cell receptor beta chains were all obtained from the same sample, sequenced in a study of technical replicates of blood from several donors. Assay: immunoSEQ multiplex PCR; the TCRdb copy retains only in-frame clones and omits some. The sample has tens of thousands of clones, 90% to 97% seen once. Sequencing was performed on T cells isolated from PBMCs. The receptor set was obtained from a human donor in good health.

This chain uses TRBV5-8 with TRBJ2-1, with 7 bases identical to TRBD2. The CDR3 sequence is 15 residues long. Per the germline V gene, CDR1 is SGHTS and CDR2 is YDEGEE. With 5 bases clipped from V and 5 bases from J, the junction kept 10 bases outside the gene matches. For the CDR3, the DNA is TGTGCCAGCAGTCCCGGACTAGTCAATAACAATGAGCAGTTCTTC. As protein: CASSPGLVNNNEQFF.

The chain links TRBV5-4 to TRBJ2-7; 7 bases line up with TRBD2. CDR1 is SGHNT and CDR2 is YYREEE in the germline V gene (reference sequence). The length of the CDR3 is 14 residues. The junction had 3 bases not matched to a gene; V was cut back by 1 base and J by 2 bases. The CDR3 nucleotides read TGTGCCAGCAGCTTGAGCAGCGGGACCTACGAGCAGTACTTC. It translates to CASSLSSGTYEQYF.

The chain links TRBV9 to TRBJ1-2, with a weak D call TRBD1 (6 bases). CDR1 is SGDLS and CDR2 is YYNGEE in the germline V gene. Deletions cut 4 bases from V and 0 bases from J, with 13 bases between. There are 15 residues in the CDR3. The CDR3 nucleotides are TGTGCCAGCAGCACACGGACAGATACTAACTATGGCTACACCTTC. It encodes CASSTRTDTNYGYTF. The full variable domain, rest sourced from reference TRBV9 and TRBJ1-2, is DSGVTQTPKHLITATGQRVTLRCSPRSGDLSVYWYQQSLDQGLQFLIQYYNGEERAKGNILERFSAQQFPDLHSELNLSSLELGDSALYFCASSTRTDTNYGYTFGSGTRLTVV.

This chain connects TRBV5-4 to TRBJ2-1; TRBD2 matches at 8 bases. CDR1 and CDR2 from the germline V gene are SGHNT and YYREEE (reference sequence). Losses at the gene ends were 4 bases for V and 8 bases for J; bases not matched to a gene: 11. The CDR3 has 15 amino acids. Written as DNA, the CDR3 is TGTGCCAGCAGCCGGGGACTAGAGATCGGGGATGAGCAGTTCTTC. It encodes CASSRGLEIGDEQFF.

The chain joins TRBV29-1 to TRBJ2-2; 7 nucleotides align to TRBD2. This CDR3 comprises 14 residues. With V trimmed by 0 bases and J by 7 bases, 5 bases remained unmatched. Germline V gene lookup returns CDR1 SQVTM and CDR2 ANQGSEA. CDR3 sequence reads: CSVEEGGLGGELFF. CDR3 bases: TGCAGCGTTGAAGAGGGGGGGTTAGGCGGGGAGCTGTTTTTT.

The chain has TRBV30 and TRBJ1-3; D gene uncertain. The CDR3 spans 15 residues. The V end lost 3 bases, the J end lost 3 bases, and 15 bases lay between the germline ends. Per germline, CDR1 GTSNPN and CDR2 SVGIG (reference sequence). The CDR3 loop is CAWSPSAGYGNTIYF. CDR3 DNA sequence: TGTGCCTGGAGCCCATCTGCGGGCTATGGAAACACCATATATTTT.

The J gene is TRBJ2-2, the V gene TRBV19; TRBD1 matches at 8 bases. Germline V gene lookup returns CDR1 LNHDA and CDR2 SQIVND (reference sequence). CDR3 size: 14 residues. Trimming took 5 bases from V and 8 from J; bases not matched to a gene: 7. The DNA of the CDR3 is TGTGCCAGTAGTCCAGGACAGGGCCTAGGGGAGCTGTTTTTT. Amino acid sequence: CASSPGQGLGELFF.

This clone has a single count. This sequence joins TRBV7-9 and TRBJ2-3, with D hard to call. Germline V lookup: CDR1 SEHNR, CDR2 FQNEAQ (reference sequence). The CDR3 has 16 amino acids. V lost 0 bases and J 2 bases, leaving 12 bases between the germline ends. CDR3 residues: CASSLARDSFTDTQYF. The DNA for the CDR3 is TGTGCCAGCAGCTTAGCGCGAGATTCGTTCACAGATACGCAGTATTTT.

The gene calls are TRBV4-3 and TRBJ2-7; 7 nucleotides align to TRBD2. The CDR3 has 14 residues. In germline, CDR1 is LGHNA, CDR2 YSLEER. V gave up 3 bases and J gave up 1 base; unmatched junction bases: 3. As DNA, the CDR3 is TGCGCCAGCAGCCACGAAGCGGGGTCCTACGAGCAGTACTTC. Encoded protein: CASSHEAGSYEQYF.

The chain joins TRBV4-1 to TRBJ2-7, with TRBD2 identical over 8 bases. This CDR3 spans 15 amino acids. Germline V gene sequence: CDR1 MGHRA, CDR2 YSYEKL. After removal of 1 base from V and 4 bases from J, the junction contained 6 bases not matched to a gene. The CDR3 coding sequence is TGCGCCAGCAGCCAAGTAGACGGGAGGGCATACGAGCAGTACTTC. Protein sequence: CASSQVDGRAYEQYF.

The chain uses TRBV11-2 and TRBJ2-1; maybe TRBD1 (6 bases). The CDR3 has 15 amino acids. Germline assignment: CDR1 SGHAT and CDR2 FQNNGV. V lost 5 bases and J 12 bases, leaving 23 bases between the germline ends. CDR3 sequence reads: CASSITRTVSGLQFF. DNA of the CDR3: TGTGCCAGCAGCATAACAAGGACAGTCAGTGGTCTGCAGTTCTTC. The whole variable domain, filled in from reference TRBV11-2 and TRBJ2-1, reads EAGVAQSPRYKIIEKRQSVAFWCNPISGHATLYWYQQILGQGPKLLIQFQNNGVVDDSQLPKDRFSAERLKGVDSTLKIQPAKLEDSAVYLCASSITRTVSGLQFFGPGTRLTVL.

The chain recombines TRBV10-3 with TRBJ2-5; D is perhaps TRBD1 (5 bases). Trimming removed 5 bases from V and 3 bases from J, with 10 bases in between. CDR3 length: 13 residues. Germline lookup yields CDR1 ENHRY and CDR2 SYGVKD. CDR3: CAISLLGEETQYF. The CDR3 coding sequence is TGTGCCATCAGTTTGCTAGGGGAAGAGACCCAGTACTTC.

J is TRBJ2-5 and V is TRBV6-5; 9 nucleotides match TRBD1. With 6 bases clipped from V and 5 bases from J, the junction kept 4 bases outside the gene matches. This CDR3 region has 13 residues. Germline V gives CDR1 MNHEY, CDR2 SVGAGI. The CDR3 nucleotides are TGTGCCAGCAGGTACAGGGGGCAGGAGACCCAGTACTTC. It specifies CASRYRGQETQYF.

The genes are TRBV10-3 and TRBJ2-1; TRBD1 matches 10 bases. The CDR3 covers 17 residues. J was trimmed by 6 bases and V by 0 bases; bases with no gene match: 8. CDR1 is ENHRY, CDR2 SYGVKD, per germline. The CDR3: CAISESIGTGATNEQFF. The CDR3 coding sequence is TGTGCCATCAGTGAGTCGATAGGGACAGGGGCTACCAATGAGCAGTTCTTC.

This clone is a singleton in its sample. The chain uses TRBV6-5 and TRBJ1-1; perhaps TRBD1 as D (6 bases). Trimming took off 0 bases at V and 4 bases at J, with 9 bases between the two ends. The CDR3 runs to 14 residues. Germline assignment: CDR1 MNHEY and CDR2 SVGAGI. The CDR3 region is CASSYSSGATEAFF. DNA for the CDR3: TGTGCCAGCAGTTACTCGTCAGGGGCCACTGAAGCTTTCTTT.

V and J are TRBV25-1 and TRBJ2-3; 8 nucleotides line up with TRBD2. Per germline, CDR1 MGHDK and CDR2 SYGVNS. The J segment lost 4 bases and the V segment lost 2 bases, leaving 2 bases of the junction unmatched. The CDR3 has 14 residues. CDR3 nucleotides: TGTGCCAGCAGTGAAACGCGGGGGGCAGATACGCAGTATTTT. Protein: CASSETRGADTQYF.

The chain uses TRBV14 and TRBJ2-5; 14 bases are a match to TRBD2. This CDR3 region has 17 residues. J lost 5 bases, V lost 0 bases, and 5 bases had no gene match. From germline, CDR1 is SGHDN and CDR2 FVKESK. The CDR3 DNA reads as TGTGCCAGCAGCCAAGATGGTTGGACTAGCGGGAGGGAGACCCAGTACTTC. Translated, it gives CASSQDGWTSGRETQYF.

Note on this clone: The same CDR3 is also encoded by other DNA sequences in this sample. This chain uses TRBV6-5 with TRBJ1-1; D remains unclear. The CDR3 runs to 13 residues. Trimming removed 2 bases at V and 1 base at J, with 5 bases between. In germline, CDR1 is MNHEY, CDR2 SVGAGI. CDR3 bases: TGTGCCAGCAGTTACGGCAGGAACACTGAAGCTTTCTTT. Translation: CASSYGRNTEAFF.

The CDR3: CASSHDSSGNTIYF. The CDR3, as DNA: TGTGCCAGCAGCCATGACAGCTCTGGAAACACCATATATTTT. The chain combines TRBV11-3 with TRBJ1-3, with D perhaps TRBD1 (5 bases). Germline V gene data show CDR1 as SGHNT and CDR2 as YENEEA. CDR3 size: 14 residues. Trimming took off 5 bases at V and 0 bases at J, with 8 bases between the two ends.

The chain uses TRBV2 and TRBJ2-7; D remains ambiguous. Trimming removed 6 bases from V and 9 bases from J, with 9 bases in between. This CDR3 region has 10 residues. The germline V gene has CDR1 SNHLY and CDR2 FYNNEI. The CDR3 spells CASRKQWQYF. The CDR3, as DNA: TGTGCCAGCAGGAAACAGTGGCAGTACTTC.

J is TRBJ2-7 and V is TRBV29-1; the match to TRBD1 covers 8 bases. The junction had 9 bases not matched to a gene; V was cut back by 6 bases and J by 2 bases. This CDR3 comprises 14 residues. The germline CDR1 and CDR2 sequences are SQVTM and ANQGSEA. This chain's CDR3 is CSVVGTGGTYEQYF. The CDR3 bases are TGCAGCGTCGTGGGGACAGGAGGGACCTACGAGCAGTACTTC.